Below, 7 T cell receptor beta chains from the same sample are listed, as sequenced in a study of blood T cell repertoires in COVID-19 (dated by TCRdb to the early 2020s). The method was the immunoSEQ multiplex PCR assay. TCRdb took over this immuneACCESS table, retaining in-frame rearrangements with V and J assigned. Such tables are incomplete; in checked studies, under half of the missing clones stem from an unresolved V gene, and the remainder is unexplained. Across this sample there are 25,000 or so clones, with over 85% seen only once. The ten largest make up roughly 2.8% of the sample. The sample consisted of peripheral blood. The source is a human donor in a cohort sampled during active COVID-19.

V gene TRBV19 combines with J gene TRBJ1-4; a weak D match, TRBD1 (5 bases). Trimming removed 4 bases at V and 6 bases at J, with 12 bases between. The CDR3 has 14 amino acids. CDR1 and CDR2 from the germline V gene are LNHDA and SQIVND (reference sequence). The CDR3 nucleotides are TGTGCCAGTAGTAGGGGGGGGGAAGATGAAAAACTGTTTTTT. Residues: CASSRGGEDEKLFF.

This chain connects TRBV28 to TRBJ2-7; 8 bases are a match to TRBD1. The trim removed 3 bases at V and 3 bases at J, leaving 7 bases unmatched. The CDR3 extends over 15 amino acids. The V gene's germline CDR1 is MDHEN and CDR2 SYDVKM. CDR3 coding DNA: TGTGCCAGCAGTTTTGGGCAGGGGGCTTACTACGAGCAGTACTTC. As protein: CASSFGQGAYYEQYF.

This chain uses TRBV6-5 with TRBJ2-1; TRBD1 aligns across 12 bases. The CDR3 is made up of 14 amino acids. Germline CDR1 and CDR2: MNHEY and SVGAGI. V was clipped by 6 bases and J by 4 bases; unmatched bases: 1. This CDR3 is CASRGQGAYNEQFF. For the CDR3, the DNA is TGTGCCAGCAGGGGACAGGGGGCTTACAATGAGCAGTTCTTC.

This CDR3 is CASSLAGVSTGELFF. In DNA form, the CDR3 reads TGTGCCAGCAGCTTGGCCGGGGTGAGCACCGGGGAGCTGTTTTTT. This chain joins TRBV5-6 and TRBJ2-2; TRBD2 might be the D (5 bases). The V gene lost 0 bases and the J gene lost 4 bases, with 10 bases spanning the gap. Germline V gene lookup returns CDR1 SGHDT and CDR2 YYEEEE. The CDR3 has 15 amino acids.

This chain links TRBV2 with TRBJ1-6, with D maybe TRBD1 (5 bases). Between the trimmed V and J ends, which lost 0 bases and 3 bases, there was a span of 12 bases. CDR1 and CDR2 (germline): SNHLY, FYNNEI. The CDR3 sequence is 17 residues long. CDR3: CASSEALMQGYNSPLHF. The CDR3 nucleotides read TGTGCCAGCAGTGAAGCTCTTATGCAGGGCTATAATTCACCCCTCCACTTT. The full variable domain, its missing parts supplied by reference TRBV2 and TRBJ1-6, is EPEVTQTPSHQVTQMGQEVILRCVPISNHLYFYWYRQILGQKVEFLVSFYNNEISEKSEIFDDQFSVERPDGSNFTLKIRSTKLEDSAMYFCASSEALMQGYNSPLHFGNGTRLTVT.

The gene calls are TRBV5-4 and TRBJ1-2; D may be TRBD1 (6 bases). The germline V gene encodes CDR1 SGHNT and CDR2 YYREEE (reference sequence). Trimming shortened V by 4 bases and J by 4 bases, and 20 bases separated the two germline ends. The CDR3 contains 16 residues. The CDR3 DNA follows: TGTGCCAGCAGCCCGGAAAACCCGACAGGAGGCTATGGCTACACCTTC. Amino acid sequence: CASSPENPTGGYGYTF.

The gene calls are TRBV11-3 and TRBJ1-3; D may be TRBD1 (6 bases). The CDR3 contains 13 residues. Per germline, CDR1 SGHNT and CDR2 YENEEA. Trimming took off 5 bases at V and 3 bases at J, with 8 bases between the two ends. The CDR3 sequence: CASSRTVGNTIYF. The CDR3 coding sequence is TGTGCCAGCAGCCGGACAGTTGGAAACACCATATATTTT. Complete variable domain (other parts from reference TRBV11-3 and TRBJ1-3): EAGVVQSPRYKIIEKKQPVAFWCNPISGHNTLYWYLQNLGQGPELLIRYENEEAVDDSQLPKDRFSAERLKGVDSTLKIQPAELGDSAVYLCASSRTVGNTIYFGEGSWLTVV.